The clone carrying this T cell receptor beta chain showed up just once. The sample belongs to a study of blood T cell repertoires in COVID-19. Looking at the study overall: The samples span acute and convalescent COVID-19 from the United States, Italy and Spain. PBMCs, B-cell-depleted T cells, or T cells were the source of the cDNA or gDNA that made up the material.

Authors' data handling: Amplifying reference gene primers gave estimates of nucleated cell counts. Profiled with immunoSEQ multiplex PCR; TCRdb holds only in-frame clones, not every one. Clone size and V and J calls were adopted from that table, with D and trimming inferred from the DNA. The table has more than 85,000 clones, approximately 80% seen once. Germline V CDR1 and CDR2: MNHNS, SASEGT. Unmatched junction bases numbered 12, after V lost 5 bases and J lost 7 bases. This CDR3 has 15 amino acids. The specimen was peripheral blood. The receptor's source is a man aged 65 to 85 with acute or convalescent COVID-19. This chain connects TRBV6-1 to TRBJ2-3; 7 nucleotides agree with TRBD2. The CDR3, as DNA: TGTGCCAGCAGTTCTAGCGGCCTAGGAATTTATACGCAGTATTTT. Translated: CASSSSGLGIYTQYF.